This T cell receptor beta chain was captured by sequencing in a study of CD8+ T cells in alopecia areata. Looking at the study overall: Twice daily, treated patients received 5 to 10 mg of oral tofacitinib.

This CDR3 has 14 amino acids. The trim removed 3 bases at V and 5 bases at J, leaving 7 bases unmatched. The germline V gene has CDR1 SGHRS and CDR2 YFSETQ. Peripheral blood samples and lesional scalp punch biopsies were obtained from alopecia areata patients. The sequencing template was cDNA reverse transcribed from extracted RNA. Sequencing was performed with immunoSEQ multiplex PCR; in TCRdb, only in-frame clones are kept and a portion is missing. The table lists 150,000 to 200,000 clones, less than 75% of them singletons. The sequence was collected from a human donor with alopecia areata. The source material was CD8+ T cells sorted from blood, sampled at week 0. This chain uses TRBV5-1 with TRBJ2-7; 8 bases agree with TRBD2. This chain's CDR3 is CASSSRGGDHEQYF. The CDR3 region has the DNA TGCGCCAGCAGCTCCCGGGGGGGCGACCACGAGCAGTACTTC.